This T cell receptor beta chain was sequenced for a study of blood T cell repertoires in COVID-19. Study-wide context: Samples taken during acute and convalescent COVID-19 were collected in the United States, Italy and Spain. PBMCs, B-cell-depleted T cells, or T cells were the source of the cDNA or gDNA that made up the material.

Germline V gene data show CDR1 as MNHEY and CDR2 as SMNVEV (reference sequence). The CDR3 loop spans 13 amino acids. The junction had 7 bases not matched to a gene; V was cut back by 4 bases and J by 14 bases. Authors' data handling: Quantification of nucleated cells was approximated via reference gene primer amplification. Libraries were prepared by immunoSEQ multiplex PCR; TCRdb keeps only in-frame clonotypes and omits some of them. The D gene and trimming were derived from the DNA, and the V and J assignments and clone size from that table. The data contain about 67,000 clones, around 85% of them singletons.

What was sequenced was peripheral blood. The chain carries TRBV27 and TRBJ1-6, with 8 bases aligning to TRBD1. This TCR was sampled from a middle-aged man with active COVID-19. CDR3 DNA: TGTGCCAGCAGTTCCCGGGACAGGCTAGCCCTCCACTTT. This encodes CASSSRDRLALHF.